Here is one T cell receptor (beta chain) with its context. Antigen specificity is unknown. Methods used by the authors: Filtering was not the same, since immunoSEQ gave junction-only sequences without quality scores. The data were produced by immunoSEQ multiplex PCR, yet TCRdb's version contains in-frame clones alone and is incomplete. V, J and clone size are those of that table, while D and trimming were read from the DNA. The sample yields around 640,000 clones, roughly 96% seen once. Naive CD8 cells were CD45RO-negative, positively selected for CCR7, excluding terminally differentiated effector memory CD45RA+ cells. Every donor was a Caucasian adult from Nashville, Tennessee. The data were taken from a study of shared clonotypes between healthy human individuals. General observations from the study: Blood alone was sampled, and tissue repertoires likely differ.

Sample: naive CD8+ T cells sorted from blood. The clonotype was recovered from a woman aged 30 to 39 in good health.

The CDR3 region has the DNA TGTGCCAGCAGCTCGGAGAGCTCCTACGAGCAGTACTTC. Encoded protein: CASSSESSYEQYF. The genes are TRBV5-6 and TRBJ2-7; D is ambiguous. V lost 3 bases to trimming and J lost 0 bases, with 7 bases between them. This CDR3 has 13 residues. Germline CDR1 and CDR2: SGHDT and YYEEEE.